These 21 T cell receptor beta chains were all obtained from the same sample, sequenced in a study of blood T cell repertoires in COVID-19. Sequencing was performed with immunoSEQ multiplex PCR; in TCRdb, only in-frame clones are kept and a portion is missing. The data contain about 180,000 clones, roughly 86% of them singletons. What was sequenced was peripheral blood. Every receptor here comes from a woman between 25 and 40 years old with active or convalescent COVID-19.

Here the CDR3 reads CASSYTGTGNSPLHF. The DNA of the CDR3 is TGTGCCAGCAGCTACACCGGGACAGGGAATTCACCCCTCCACTTT. V is TRBV7-2 and J is TRBJ1-6; 9 nucleotides align to TRBD1. CDR3 length equals 15 residues. Germline CDR1 is SGHTA and CDR2 is FQGNSA. Germline trimming cut 4 bases from V and 7 bases from J; bases unmatched to any gene: 5.

There are a few counts of this clone. The chain combines TRBV19 with TRBJ1-2; 10 nucleotides line up with TRBD1. Per germline, CDR1 LNHDA and CDR2 SQIVND (reference sequence). This CDR3 comprises 13 residues. V was pared by 7 bases and J by 5 bases, with 4 bases of the junction left unmatched. This chain's CDR3 is CASTAGQGYGYTF. The CDR3, as DNA: TGTGCCAGTACTGCGGGACAGGGGTATGGCTACACCTTC.

The CDR3 is CASSPGDRQAFF. CDR3 coding DNA: TGTGCCAGCAGCCCAGGGGACAGGCAAGCTTTCTTT. The V call is TRBV7-9, the J call TRBJ1-1, with 8 bases lining up with TRBD1. Trimming at V came to 5 bases and at J to 9 bases, leaving 5 bases not matched to a gene. There are 12 residues in the CDR3. Germline lookup yields CDR1 SEHNR and CDR2 FQNEAQ (reference sequence). Looking up the rest from reference TRBV7-9 and TRBJ1-1 gives the full variable domain: DTGVSQNPRHKITKRGQNVTFRCDPISEHNRLYWYRQTLGQGPEFLTYFQNEAQLEKSRLLSDRFSAERPKGSFSTLEIQRTEQGDSAMYLCASSPGDRQAFFGQGTRLTVV.

The chain employs TRBV19 and TRBJ1-6; D possibly corresponds to TRBD1 (5 bases). Per germline, CDR1 LNHDA and CDR2 SQIVND (reference sequence). The CDR3 loop spans 16 amino acids. Trimming left V 8 bases short and J 1 base short, with 15 bases between. The CDR3 DNA reads as TGTGCCAGTGTCGCCGCCGGGGGGTCCTATAATTCACCCCTCCACTTT. Encoded protein: CASVAAGGSYNSPLHF. The entire variable domain, with the rest obtained from reference TRBV19 and TRBJ1-6, is as follows: DGGITQSPKYLFRKEGQNVTLSCEQNLNHDAMYWYRQDPGQGLRLIYYSQIVNDFQKGDIAEGYSVSREKKESFPLTVTSAQKNPTAFYLCASVAAGGSYNSPLHFGNGTRLTVT.

The gene calls are TRBV9 and TRBJ2-3; D unresolved. V was clipped by 4 bases and J by 5 bases, with 17 bases between them. Germline assignment: CDR1 SGDLS and CDR2 YYNGEE. This CDR3 has 15 residues. The CDR3 is CASSSPTVPGDTQYF. Written as DNA, the CDR3 is TGTGCCAGCAGCTCGCCGACCGTCCCGGGAGATACGCAGTATTTT.

The chain has TRBV6-1 and TRBJ2-3, with TRBD2 matching 9 bases. The CDR3 totals 18 residues. Germline trimming cut 4 bases from V and 6 bases from J; bases unmatched to any gene: 17. Germline V gene data show CDR1 as MNHNS and CDR2 as SASEGT. In DNA, the CDR3 is TGTGCCAGCAGTGGCCCCCGCAGGGGGATAGCGGGGGCTGATACGCAGTATTTT. Residues: CASSGPRRGIAGADTQYF.

The J gene is TRBJ2-3, the V gene TRBV19, with TRBD2 identical over 9 bases. Germline V gene sequence: CDR1 LNHDA, CDR2 SQIVND (reference sequence). This CDR3 contains 18 residues. The V segment lost 3 bases and the J segment 9 bases; nucleotides outside the gene matches: 19. This CDR3 is CASSIPSGRPSRGGTQYF. CDR3 bases: TGTGCCAGTAGTATCCCAAGCGGGAGGCCGTCCCGGGGGGGGACGCAGTATTTT.

The chain is built from TRBV28 and TRBJ2-1; TRBD2 agrees at 10 bases. Germline CDR1 reads MDHEN; CDR2 reads SYDVKM. CDR3 length equals 15 residues. V gave up 2 bases and J gave up 7 bases; unmatched junction bases: 5. The DNA for the CDR3 is TGTGCCAGCAGTTTAACTAGCGGGACGGGGAATGAGCAGTTCTTC. Residues: CASSLTSGTGNEQFF.

This chain joins TRBV20-1 and TRBJ1-1, with TRBD1 as a possible D gene (6 bases). Trimming shortened V by 6 bases and J by 5 bases, and 10 bases separated the two germline ends. The CDR3 loop spans 11 amino acids. Germline CDR1 is DFQATT and CDR2 is SNEGSKA (reference sequence). The CDR3 sequence is CSAYRVTEAFF. CDR3 coding DNA: TGCAGTGCCTACAGGGTTACTGAAGCTTTCTTT.

The chain couples TRBV12-3 or TRBV12-4 to TRBJ1-2, with 7 bases identical to TRBD1. The length of the CDR3 is 12 residues. V was pared by 6 bases and J by 6 bases, with 4 bases of the junction left unmatched. The CDR3 DNA is TGTGCCAGCAGCCCCGACAGGGATGGCTACACCTTC. It translates to CASSPDRDGYTF.

V and J are TRBV6-5 and TRBJ1-3; D may be TRBD1 (6 bases). This CDR3 comprises 15 residues. V dropped 0 bases and J dropped 4 bases, with 10 bases sitting between them. CDR1 and CDR2 (germline): MNHEY, SVGAGI. DNA of the CDR3: TGTGCCAGCAGTTACTCTGGACAGTACGGAAACACCATATATTTT. Translating it yields CASSYSGQYGNTIYF.

This sequence joins TRBV3-1 (or the pseudogene TRBV3-2) and TRBJ2-1, with 7 bases aligning to TRBD2. With V trimmed by 1 base and J by 4 bases, 4 bases remained unmatched. The CDR3 length is 15 residues. The germline CDR1 and CDR2 sequences are LGHDT and YNNKEL (reference sequence). CDR3 sequence reads: CASSQVLAEYNEQFF. The CDR3 coding sequence is TGTGCCAGCAGCCAAGTGCTAGCGGAATACAATGAGCAGTTCTTC.

The chain recombines TRBV6-6 with TRBJ2-7; D not resolved. V lost 7 bases and J lost 5, with 9 bases in between. The CDR3 extends over 11 amino acids. Germline loops: CDR1 MNHNY, CDR2 SVGAGI (reference sequence). CDR3 DNA: TGTGCCAGCATAGGAGCGAACGAGCAGTACTTC. It codes for CASIGANEQYF.

V gene TRBV6-2 or TRBV6-3 combines with J gene TRBJ1-5, with TRBD1 identical over 9 bases. CDR3 length: 17 amino acids. Germline V gene lookup returns CDR1 MNHEY and CDR2 SVGEGT. The V and J ends lost 5 bases and 4 bases, in that order; junction bases with no gene match: 12. The DNA for the CDR3 is TGTGCCAGCAGTCGCCCTTTCCGGGACAGGGAGAATCAGCCCCAGCATTTT. It yields the protein CASSRPFRDRENQPQHF.

In its sample, this clone was seen a few times. V gene TRBV11-3 combines with J gene TRBJ1-1; D is undetermined. This CDR3 region has 17 residues. Germline CDR1 SGHNT, CDR2 YENEEA. With 6 bases removed from V and 6 bases from J, the gap between germline ends came to 26 bases. CDR3: CASRSGGQRFPIAEAFF. The DNA for the CDR3 is TGTGCCAGCAGATCGGGAGGGCAGCGTTTTCCTATCGCTGAAGCTTTCTTT.

The rearrangement uses TRBV7-2 and TRBJ1-2; 8 nucleotides agree with TRBD1. From germline, CDR1 is SGHTA and CDR2 FQGNSA. V was clipped by 1 base and J by 5 bases; unmatched bases: 9. The CDR3 has 16 amino acids. The chain's CDR3 is CASSLVSGQAEYGYTF. The CDR3 nucleotides are TGTGCCAGCAGCTTAGTATCGGGACAGGCAGAATATGGCTACACCTTC. Filled out from reference TRBV7-2 and TRBJ1-2, the complete variable domain reads GAGVSQSPSNKVTEKGKDVELRCDPISGHTALYWYRQSLGQGLEFLIYFQGNSAPDKSGLPSDRFSAERTGGSVSTLTIQRTQQEDSAVYLCASSLVSGQAEYGYTFGSGTRLTVV.

The rearrangement links TRBV4-1 to TRBJ2-3; 10 nucleotides align to TRBD2. Germline V gene lookup returns CDR1 MGHRA and CDR2 YSYEKL. J was trimmed by 6 bases and V by 2 bases; bases with no gene match: 8. The CDR3 is 16 amino acids. The CDR3 coding sequence is TGCGCCAGCAGCCAAACGTCTAGCGGGAGATCCGATACGCAGTATTTT. Amino acids: CASSQTSSGRSDTQYF.

The chain is built from TRBV12-3 or TRBV12-4 and TRBJ1-2; D not resolved. The CDR3 is 12 amino acids. The germline V and J ends were trimmed by 5 bases and 0 bases, with 4 bases remaining between them. The chain's CDR3 is CASSATNYGYTF. The CDR3 DNA sequence: TGTGCCAGCAGTGCGACTAACTATGGCTACACCTTC.

The chain couples TRBV12-3 or TRBV12-4 to TRBJ1-1; D is unclear. The CDR3 covers 13 residues. The V and J ends lost 5 bases and 4 bases respectively, with 11 bases between them. CDR3 protein: CASSAGSFTEAFF. CDR3 DNA: TGTGCCAGCAGTGCCGGGTCTTTCACTGAAGCTTTCTTT.

This chain joins TRBV11-2 and TRBJ2-7, with 16 bases aligning to TRBD2. This CDR3 contains 16 residues. Trimming at V came to 5 bases and at J to 3 bases, leaving 4 bases not matched to a gene. Germline CDR1 SGHAT, CDR2 FQNNGV. CDR3 sequence: CASSQGTSGGVYEQYF. In nucleotides, the CDR3 is TGTGCCAGCAGCCAGGGGACTAGCGGGGGGGTCTACGAGCAGTACTTC.

J is TRBJ1-1 and V is TRBV5-6; D gene uncertain. CDR1 is SGHDT, CDR2 YYEEEE, per germline. This CDR3 contains 15 residues. The V end was cut by 2 bases, the J end by 1 base, with 12 bases between. The CDR3 DNA reads TGTGCCAGCAGCTTTTTGCGGGGAGGGAACACTGAAGCTTTCTTT. This translates into CASSFLRGGNTEAFF.